This is a list of T cell receptor beta chains from one sample in a study of cytotoxic CD8 clonotypes in ibrutinib-treated CLL. Only in-frame clones appear in the TCRdb table, and some are missing; sequencing was by immunoSEQ multiplex PCR. The sample shows tens of thousands of clones, less than 70% of them seen only once. Specimen: PBMCs, collected after 12 months of ibrutinib treatment. These receptor sequences come from a human donor with chronic lymphocytic leukemia. The CDR3 runs from the conserved cysteine through the conserved F or W. A D gene is named only where the DNA matches it firmly. The size of a clone is reported for some rows only, either as once, few or many, or as a class for expanded clones.

size	D	V	J	CDR3	DNA
-	-	TRBV18	TRBJ1-1	CASSPRQTRTEAFF	TGTGCCAGCTCACCTAGGCAGACGAGAACTGAAGCTTTCTTT
once	-	TRBV6-6	TRBJ2-5	CASSYDSVSAETQYF	TGTGCCAGCAGTTACGATAGCGTTTCTGCCGAGACCCAGTACTTC
-	TRBD1	TRBV29-1	TRBJ2-2	CSVQDRANTGELFF	TGCAGCGTCCAGGACAGGGCCAACACCGGGGAGCTGTTTTTT
-	TRBD1	TRBV13	TRBJ1-2	CASSARDRFVVYGYTF	TGTGCCAGCAGCGCCAGGGACAGGTTTGTTGTCTATGGCTACACCTTC
-	-	TRBV7-2	TRBJ2-7	CASSGTNEDEQYF	TGTGCCAGCAGCGGGACAAACGAGGACGAGCAGTACTTC
-	TRBD1	TRBV9	TRBJ1-3	CASSPSGGRDLWNTIYF	TGTGCCAGCAGCCCCTCAGGGGGCAGGGATCTTTGGAACACCATATATTTT
-	TRBD2	TRBV19	TRBJ2-7	CASSIVRAGGNEQYF	TGTGCCAGTAGTATAGTTCGAGCGGGGGGTAACGAGCAGTACTTC
once	-	TRBV5-1	TRBJ2-5	CASSLRVGRETQYF	TGCGCCAGCAGCTTGCGTGTCGGGCGGGAGACCCAGTACTTC
few	-	TRBV5-5	TRBJ1-2	CASSLTPASDGYTF	TGTGCCAGCAGCTTGACGCCAGCGAGCGATGGCTACACCTTC
-	-	TRBV27	TRBJ1-4	CASSPTVFDNEKLFF	TGTGCCAGCAGTCCGACCGTTTTTGATAATGAAAAACTGTTTTTT
-	-	TRBV7-9	TRBJ1-2	CASSFGGFDGYTF	TGTGCCAGCAGCTTCGGGGGGTTTGATGGCTACACCTTC
-	-	TRBV7-6	TRBJ1-4	CASSFGTGEEKLFF	TGTGCCAGCAGCTTCGGCACTGGCGAAGAAAAACTGTTTTTT
few	-	TRBV7-9	TRBJ2-7	CASSPPRRPNYEQYF	TGTGCCAGCAGCCCACCCCGACGGCCTAACTACGAGCAGTACTTC
once	-	TRBV2	TRBJ1-6	CASSESLTENSPLHF	TGTGCCAGCAGTGAATCCTTGACAGAAAATTCACCCCTCCACTTT
-	TRBD2	TRBV2	TRBJ2-7	CASSDFRGGPSYEQYF	TGTGCCAGCAGTGATTTTCGCGGGGGGCCCTCCTACGAGCAGTACTTC
-	-	TRBV7-6	TRBJ2-7	CASSLEGGTDEQYF	TGTGCCAGCAGCTTAGAGGGGGGCACCGACGAGCAGTACTTC
few	-	TRBV18	TRBJ1-2	CASSPSTGYNGYTF	TGTGCCAGCTCACCATCCACAGGGTATAATGGCTACACCTTC
-	-	TRBV7-7	TRBJ1-1	CASSIEKRALAFF	TGTGCTAGCAGCATAGAGAAGCGGGCTCTGGCTTTCTTT
-	-	TRBV13	TRBJ1-3	CASSLESGNTIYF	TGTGCCAGCAGCTTAGAATCGGGAAACACCATATATTTT
-	TRBD1	TRBV5-1	TRBJ2-4	CASSHLAGTGNLWAKNIQYF	TGCGCCAGCAGCCATTTGGCCGGGACAGGGAATTTGTGGGCCAAAAACATTCAGTACTTC
-	-	TRBV10-3	TRBJ1-2	CAITEDGFYGYTF	TGTGCCATCACCGAGGACGGATTCTATGGCTACACCTTC
-	-	TRBV7-2	TRBJ1-6	CASSIQGQNNSPLHF	TGTGCCAGCAGCATACAGGGTCAGAATAATTCACCCCTCCACTTT
-	-	TRBV7-8	TRBJ2-2	CASSSSGWPPNTGELFF	TGTGCCAGCAGCTCCTCGGGGTGGCCCCCGAACACCGGGGAGCTGTTTTTT
few	-	TRBV5-1	TRBJ1-2	CASSLAVRDSYGYTF	TGCGCCAGCAGCTTGGCTGTCAGGGATAGCTATGGCTACACCTTC
-	-	TRBV27	TRBJ2-2	CASSFDRPNTGELFF	TGTGCCAGCAGTTTTGACAGGCCGAACACCGGGGAGCTGTTTTTT
-	TRBD1	TRBV7-3	TRBJ1-6	CASSLGQAPNSPLHF	TGTGCCAGCAGCTTAGGACAGGCCCCTAATTCACCCCTCCACTTT